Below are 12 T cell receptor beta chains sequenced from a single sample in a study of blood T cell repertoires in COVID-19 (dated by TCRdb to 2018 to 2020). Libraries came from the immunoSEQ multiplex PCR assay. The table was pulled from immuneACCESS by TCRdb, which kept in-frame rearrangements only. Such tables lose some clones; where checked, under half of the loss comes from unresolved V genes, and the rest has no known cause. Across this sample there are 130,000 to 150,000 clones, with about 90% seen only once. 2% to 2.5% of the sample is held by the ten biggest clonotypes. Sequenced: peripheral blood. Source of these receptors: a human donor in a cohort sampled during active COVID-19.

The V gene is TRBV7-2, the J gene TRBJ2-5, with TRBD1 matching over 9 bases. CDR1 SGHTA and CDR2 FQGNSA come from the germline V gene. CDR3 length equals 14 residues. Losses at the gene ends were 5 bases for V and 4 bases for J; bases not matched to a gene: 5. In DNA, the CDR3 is TGTGCCAGCAGCCCAAGACAGGGGGTAGAGACCCAGTACTTC. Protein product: CASSPRQGVETQYF.

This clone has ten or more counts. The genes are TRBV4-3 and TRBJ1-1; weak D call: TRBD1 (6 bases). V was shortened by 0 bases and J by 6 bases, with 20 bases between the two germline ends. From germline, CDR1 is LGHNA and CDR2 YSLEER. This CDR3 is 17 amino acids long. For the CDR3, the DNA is TGCGCCAGCAGCCAAGATAGAACCCCGGGGGGCTTCGCTGAAGCTTTCTTT. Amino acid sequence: CASSQDRTPGGFAEAFF.

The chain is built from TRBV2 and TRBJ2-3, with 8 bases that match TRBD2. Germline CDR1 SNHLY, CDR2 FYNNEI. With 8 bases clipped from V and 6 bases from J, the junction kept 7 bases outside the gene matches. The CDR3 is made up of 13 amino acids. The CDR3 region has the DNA TGTGCCAGCCGGCGGGGGGCCCTGGATACGCAGTATTTT. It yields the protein CASRRGALDTQYF.

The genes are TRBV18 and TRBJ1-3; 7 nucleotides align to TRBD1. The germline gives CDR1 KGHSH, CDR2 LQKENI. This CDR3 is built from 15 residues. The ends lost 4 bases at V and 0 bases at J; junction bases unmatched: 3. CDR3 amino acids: CASSLDRISGNTIYF. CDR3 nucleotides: TGTGCCAGCTCACTGGACAGGATCTCTGGAAACACCATATATTTT.

DNA for the CDR3: TGTGCCAGCAGCTTGGACGGAAGGGGTTTTCAGCCCCAGCATTTT. Encoded protein: CASSLDGRGFQPQHF. The rearrangement uses TRBV7-9 and TRBJ1-5; weak D call: TRBD1 (5 bases). V was shortened by 3 bases and J by 6 bases, with 15 bases between the two germline ends. Germline V gene lookup returns CDR1 SEHNR and CDR2 FQNEAQ (reference sequence). The CDR3 loop spans 15 amino acids.

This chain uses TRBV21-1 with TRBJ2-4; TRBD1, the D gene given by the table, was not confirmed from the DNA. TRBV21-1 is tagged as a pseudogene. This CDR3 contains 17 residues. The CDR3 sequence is CASSKAGPGQVKNIQYF. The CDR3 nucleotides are TGTGCCAGCAGCAAAGCTGGTCCGGGACAGGTCAAAAACATTCAGTACTTC.

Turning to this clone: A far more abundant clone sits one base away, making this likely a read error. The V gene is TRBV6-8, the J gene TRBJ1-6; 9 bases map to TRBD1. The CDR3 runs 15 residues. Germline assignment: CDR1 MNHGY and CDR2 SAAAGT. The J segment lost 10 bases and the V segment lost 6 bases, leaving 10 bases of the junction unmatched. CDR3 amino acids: CASSMTTGGGSPLHF. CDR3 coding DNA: TGTGCCAGCAGCATGACGACAGGGGGAGGCTCACCCCTCCACTTT.

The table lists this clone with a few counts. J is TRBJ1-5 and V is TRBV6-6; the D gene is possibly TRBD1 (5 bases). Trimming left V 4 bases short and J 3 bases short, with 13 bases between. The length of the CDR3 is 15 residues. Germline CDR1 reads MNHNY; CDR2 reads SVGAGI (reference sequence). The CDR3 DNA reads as TGTGCCAGCAGTTTGTTGACACAGGACAATCAGCCCCAGCATTTT. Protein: CASSLLTQDNQPQHF.

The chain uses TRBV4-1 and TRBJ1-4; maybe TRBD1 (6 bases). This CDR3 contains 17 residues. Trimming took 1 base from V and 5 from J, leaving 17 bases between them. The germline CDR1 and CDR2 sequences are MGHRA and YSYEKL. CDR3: CASSQAHRTAINEKLFF. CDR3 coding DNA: TGCGCCAGCAGCCAAGCCCATAGGACAGCCATAAATGAAAAACTGTTTTTT.

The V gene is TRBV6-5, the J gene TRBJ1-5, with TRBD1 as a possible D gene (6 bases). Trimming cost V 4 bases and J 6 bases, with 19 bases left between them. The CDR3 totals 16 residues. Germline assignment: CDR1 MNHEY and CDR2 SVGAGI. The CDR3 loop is CASSSGIQGSGQPQHF. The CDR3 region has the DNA TGTGCCAGCAGTTCCGGGATACAGGGTTCTGGTCAGCCCCAGCATTTT.

The CDR3 here is CATSGKLAGGYNEQFF. The CDR3 nucleotides read TGTGCCACCAGCGGTAAACTAGCGGGAGGGTACAATGAGCAGTTCTTC. The chain has TRBV15 and TRBJ2-1; TRBD2 agrees at 13 bases. J was trimmed by 4 bases and V by 5 bases; bases with no gene match: 5. Germline assignment: CDR1 LNHNV and CDR2 YYDKDF (reference sequence). CDR3 length: 16 residues.

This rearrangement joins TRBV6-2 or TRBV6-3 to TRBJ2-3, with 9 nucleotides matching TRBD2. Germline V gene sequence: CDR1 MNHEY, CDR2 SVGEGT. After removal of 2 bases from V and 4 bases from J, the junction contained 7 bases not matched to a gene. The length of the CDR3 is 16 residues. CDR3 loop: CASSYDGSSGADTQYF. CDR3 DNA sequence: TGTGCCAGCAGTTACGACGGGTCTAGCGGGGCAGATACGCAGTATTTT.